This T cell receptor beta chain is from a study of a mutant IDH1 vaccine in newly diagnosed glioma. Study background: Vaccination followed radiotherapy alone by 4-6 weeks, or accompanied temozolomide cycles. Treated patients, averaging approximately 40 years, were around 62% male and approximately 38% female. General study points: It seemed that pseudoprogression was not linked to changes in the top peripheral T cell clonotypes.

Clones were sequenced by immunoSEQ multiplex PCR, and TCRdb holds only the in-frame ones, with some missing. The sample contains some 40,000 clones, roughly 81% of which appear only once. In the case of this clone: Its antigen is unknown.

Time point meaning: week 23, last vaccination. Topical imiquimod was applied with each vaccine dose, which held 300 ug of mutant IDH1 20-mer peptide. Donor tumors were new WHO grade 3 or 4 IDH1-mutant, ATRX-lost astrocytomas. Sample: PBMCs, taken from a glioma patient whose treatment included an IDH1 peptide vaccine. This clonotype was sampled from a man aged 40-55 years with glioma.

CDR3 sequence: CASSQTPYYEQYF. The DNA for the CDR3 is TGTGCCAGCAGCCAAACACCTTACTACGAGCAGTACTTC. V is TRBV5-4 and J is TRBJ2-7; D not resolved. Trimming removed 4 bases from V and 3 bases from J, with 11 bases in between. Germline CDR1 reads SGHNT; CDR2 reads YYREEE (reference sequence). The CDR3 runs to 13 residues. Combining the CDR3 with reference TRBV5-4 and TRBJ2-7 gives the whole variable domain ETGVTQSPTHLIKTRGQQVTLRCSSQSGHNTVSWYQQALGQGPQFIFQYYREEENGRGNFPPRFSGLQFPNYSSELNVNALELDDSALYLCASSQTPYYEQYFGPGTRLTVT.